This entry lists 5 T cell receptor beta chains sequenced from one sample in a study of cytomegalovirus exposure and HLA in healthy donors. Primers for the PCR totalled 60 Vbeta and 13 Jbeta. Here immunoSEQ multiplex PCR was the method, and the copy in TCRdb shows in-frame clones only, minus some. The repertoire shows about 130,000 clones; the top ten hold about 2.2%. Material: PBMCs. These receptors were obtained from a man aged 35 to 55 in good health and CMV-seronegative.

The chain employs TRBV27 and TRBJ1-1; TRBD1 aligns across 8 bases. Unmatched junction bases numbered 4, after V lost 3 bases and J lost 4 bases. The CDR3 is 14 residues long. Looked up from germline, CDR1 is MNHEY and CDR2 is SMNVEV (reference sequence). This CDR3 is CASSFTGGLTEAFF. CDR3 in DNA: TGTGCCAGCAGTTTTACAGGGGGGCTCACTGAAGCTTTCTTT.

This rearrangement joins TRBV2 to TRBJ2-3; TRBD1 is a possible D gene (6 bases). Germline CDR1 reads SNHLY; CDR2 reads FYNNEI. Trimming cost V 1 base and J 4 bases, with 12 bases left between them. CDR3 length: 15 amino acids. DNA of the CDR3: TGTGCCAGCAGTGAAGGGGGCAGGGGTGCAGATACGCAGTATTTT. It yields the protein CASSEGGRGADTQYF. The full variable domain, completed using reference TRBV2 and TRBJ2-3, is EPEVTQTPSHQVTQMGQEVILRCVPISNHLYFYWYRQILGQKVEFLVSFYNNEISEKSEIFDDQFSVERPDGSNFTLKIRSTKLEDSAMYFCASSEGGRGADTQYFGPGTRLTVL.

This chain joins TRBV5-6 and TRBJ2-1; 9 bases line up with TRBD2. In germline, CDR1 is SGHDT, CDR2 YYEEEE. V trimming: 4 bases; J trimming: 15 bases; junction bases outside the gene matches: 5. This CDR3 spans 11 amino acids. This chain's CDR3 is CASSVGLALFF. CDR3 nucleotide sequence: TGTGCCAGCAGCGTGGGACTAGCATTGTTCTTC.

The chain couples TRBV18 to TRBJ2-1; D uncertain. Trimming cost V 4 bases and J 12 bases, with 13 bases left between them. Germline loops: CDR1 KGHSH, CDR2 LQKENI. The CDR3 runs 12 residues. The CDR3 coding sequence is TGTGCCAGCTCACAATTGACTGGAAGGCAGTTCTTC. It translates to CASSQLTGRQFF.

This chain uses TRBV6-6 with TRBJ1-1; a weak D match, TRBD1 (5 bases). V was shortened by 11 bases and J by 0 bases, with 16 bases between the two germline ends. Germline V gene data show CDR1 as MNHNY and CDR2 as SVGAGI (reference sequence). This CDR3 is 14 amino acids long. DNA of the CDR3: TGTGCCGGGAAAATGACAGTAATGAACACTGAAGCTTTCTTT. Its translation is CAGKMTVMNTEAFF.